The present TCR beta chain was sequenced within a study of cytomegalovirus exposure and HLA in healthy donors. Turning to this clone: Its antigen is not identified. The same CDR3 arises from other DNA sequences in this sample as well.

The CDR3 totals 14 residues. The germline CDR1 and CDR2 sequences are SGDLS and YYNGEE. Trimming shortened V by 1 base and J by 0 bases, and 4 bases separated the two germline ends. Study conclusions and caveats: Presence/absence analyses treated sequencing depth as roughly uniform across donors. Donors belonging to an Asian-associated ancestry cluster reportedly showed fewer N-insertions in productive TCRs than the 666-donor mean, according to what a later analysis found.

It was with 60 Vbeta and 13 Jbeta primers that the PCR ran. Libraries were prepared by immunoSEQ multiplex PCR; TCRdb keeps only in-frame clonotypes and omits some of them. The data show some 200,000 clones, just under 70% seen once. This chain connects TRBV9 to TRBJ1-4; D remains ambiguous. The TCR comes from a man aged 35 to 55 in good health and CMV-seropositive. The sequencing sample was made of PBMCs. The CDR3 sequence is CASSVSATNEKLFF. DNA of the CDR3: TGTGCCAGCAGCGTATCAGCAACTAATGAAAAACTGTTTTTT.